The entry below gives a single T cell receptor beta chain sequence along with its context. Its cognate antigen has yet to be identified. Per-nucleotide qualities are absent, and no much larger clonotype sits a single base away. Genomic DNA was extracted from sorted cells for sequencing of the TCRbeta CDR3 region. TCRbeta CDR3 regions were sequenced using the immunoSEQ Assay. This is the immuneACCESS table as TCRdb keeps it, with only in-frame sequences that have V and J called. A part of the clones is gone; compared with another copy, unresolved V genes explain less than half, and the rest is unexplained. This sample holds 65,000 to 95,000 clones; around 90% were observed only once. The ten most abundant clones make up over 8% of the sample. The sample belongs to a study of OX40 agonist ivuxolimab in advanced cancers. A note on the overall study: Ivuxolimab, which targeted the costimulatory receptor OX40 (CD134), was an agonistic, fully human IgG2 monoclonal antibody. The paper covers the monotherapy dose-escalation part of the phase I ivuxolimab trial, which included N of about 56 patients. Intravenous ivuxolimab was administered to patients every 2 weeks at six dose levels: 0.01, 0.1, 0.3, 1.5, 3 and 10 mg/kg. In the dose-escalation cohort, more than 80% of patients were male, and the mean age was roughly 60 years with a range of 23 to 79. Of the 50 or so patients in dose escalation, about 20 had hepatocellular carcinoma, some 15 had melanoma, 9 had renal cell carcinoma and 9 had head and neck cancer. Prior anti-PD-1, anti-PD-L1 or anti-CTLA-4 therapy was permitted, and about two fifths of dose-escalation patients had received checkpoint inhibitors. Three dose-escalation patients achieved partial responses, one with hepatocellular carcinoma and two with cutaneous melanoma. The purpose of peripheral TCRbeta sequencing was to test whether ivuxolimab changed TCR sequence diversity and led to clonal T-cell expansion.

The trial excluded patients who had a history of autoimmune disease or were on systemic immunosuppression. Peripheral blood for TCR sequencing was drawn from every dose cohort at baseline, at cycle 4 day 1 and at cycle 7 day 1. The samples were drawn from a first-in-human, open-label, multicenter phase I dose-escalation trial of ivuxolimab. Adults with locally advanced or metastatic melanoma, renal cell, hepatocellular, or head and neck squamous cell carcinoma were enrolled in the trial. Before TCR sequencing, CD4+ T cells and CD8+ T cells from peripheral blood were sorted into separate populations. Taken from the germline V gene, the CDR1 and CDR2 loops are SGHRS and YFSETQ. The CDR3 goes from the cysteine to the phenylalanine over 14 residues. The DNA shown is the 42-base CDR3, in frame from base 1. Relative to germline, V is 6 bases shorter and J is 2 bases shorter, with 13 bases between their ends.

On the study overall, not on this receptor specifically: Which antigens the clonally expanded peripheral T cells were specific for was not determined. After ivuxolimab, more expanded clones were found on average in CD8+ T cells than in CD4+ T cells. Low levels of normalized T-cell clonal expansion were also shown by some nonresponding patients. Partial responders in the 0.1-3.0 mg/kg groups had among the lowest normalized peripheral clonal expansion, especially among CD8+ T cells. Clonal expansion of both CD4+ and CD8+ blood T cells was observed from baseline to week 6 at doses 0.1 to 3.0 mg/kg.

The rearranged segments are TRBV5-1 and TRBJ2-3; there is no confident call for the D gene. This clonotype originated in an adult with an advanced solid tumor such as melanoma, head and neck, liver or kidney cancer. Sample: CD4+ or CD8+ T cells sorted from blood, taken in a trial of the OX40 agonist ivuxolimab. The bases are TGCGCCAGCACCCTGGGAATATTCACAGATACGCAGTATTTT. Its coded protein is CASTLGIFTDTQYF.